These 16 T cell receptor beta chains were sequenced from one sample in a study of T cell responses to AZD1222 COVID-19 vaccine. Data came from immunoSEQ multiplex PCR; TCRdb stores just in-frame clones and leaves some out. This table holds roughly 140,000 clones, less than 95% found once. Here the sequenced sample was peripheral blood, taken on day 0 of AZD1222 vaccination. The receptors come from an adult in good health.

The V call is TRBV4-2, the J call TRBJ1-1; D perhaps matches TRBD1 (6 bases). This CDR3 has 14 residues. Germline CDR1 LGHNA, CDR2 YNFKEQ. V lost 2 bases to trimming and J lost 5 bases, with 12 bases between them. Written as DNA, the CDR3 is TGTGCCAGCAGCCAATTGAGGGACACAACTGAAGCTTTCTTT. Translation gives CASSQLRDTTEAFF.

The J gene is TRBJ1-2, the V gene TRBV27; D unclear. Per the germline V gene, CDR1 is MNHEY and CDR2 is SMNVEV (reference sequence). This CDR3 is 13 amino acids long. The V gene lost 4 bases and the J gene lost 5 bases, with 11 bases spanning the gap. In DNA, the CDR3 is TGTGCCAGCAGTTCCCTTAGGAGTTATGGCTACACCTTC. Encoded protein: CASSSLRSYGYTF.

This chain links TRBV20-1 with TRBJ2-2, with D maybe TRBD1 (6 bases). The CDR3 runs 13 residues. The ends were cut back, 3 bases at V and 4 bases at J, with 9 bases in the middle. Germline loops: CDR1 DFQATT, CDR2 SNEGSKA (reference sequence). The CDR3 coding sequence is TGCAGTGCTAGTTTACAGGGCACCGGGGAGCTGTTTTTT. Translating it yields CSASLQGTGELFF.

The rearrangement uses TRBV11-3 and TRBJ2-7; possibly TRBD2 for D (7 bases). Trimming took 5 bases from V and 3 from J, leaving 14 bases between them. Germline V gives CDR1 SGHNT, CDR2 YENEEA. This CDR3 region has 14 residues. The CDR3 loop reads CASSPSGGNYEQYF. Written as DNA, the CDR3 is TGTGCCAGCAGCCCCTCGGGGGGCAACTACGAGCAGTACTTC.

This clone was counted only a few times. The J gene is TRBJ1-1, the V gene TRBV10-3; tentatively, D is TRBD1 (5 bases). Germline CDR1 ENHRY, CDR2 SYGVKD. The CDR3 is made up of 16 amino acids. Trimming took 3 bases from V and 1 from J, leaving 15 bases between them. The DNA for the CDR3 is TGTGCCATCAGTGATATCAAGGGTAGGGGGAACACTGAAGCTTTCTTT. Encoded protein: CAISDIKGRGNTEAFF.

The rearrangement joins TRBV2 to TRBJ1-2; 8 nucleotides line up with TRBD1. V gave up 5 bases and J gave up 8 bases; unmatched junction bases: 10. The V gene's germline CDR1 is SNHLY and CDR2 FYNNEI. The CDR3 sequence is 14 residues long. The DNA for the CDR3 is TGTGCCAGCAGTCCCATTCGGACAGGGCTCGGCTACACCTTC. This gives the protein CASSPIRTGLGYTF.

The V and J genes are TRBV2 and TRBJ2-2, with 7 bases aligning to TRBD1. CDR1 is SNHLY, CDR2 FYNNEI, per germline. The length of the CDR3 is 15 residues. V dropped 8 bases and J dropped 4; count of bases not matched to a gene: 10. The CDR3 bases are TGTGCCAGCGCCCTCTCCGGGACAGCCACCGGGGAGCTGTTTTTT. Encoded protein: CASALSGTATGELFF.

For the CDR3, the DNA is TGCGCCAGCAGCCAAGAGGGACTAGCGGGAGTGGAGACCCAGTACTTC. Protein product: CASSQEGLAGVETQYF. This chain uses TRBV4-3 with TRBJ2-5; 14 bases are a match to TRBD2. Germline-derived CDR1 and CDR2 are LGHNA and YSLEER. The CDR3 runs to 16 residues. V gave up 0 bases and J gave up 5 bases; unmatched junction bases: 2.

The chain employs TRBV20-1 and TRBJ2-1; the D gene is possibly TRBD2 (5 bases). The germline CDR1 and CDR2 sequences are DFQATT and SNEGSKA (reference sequence). The CDR3 length is 11 residues. V gave up 4 bases and J gave up 8 bases, with 9 bases separating them. DNA for the CDR3: TGCAGTGCTAAACTAGTTGATGAGCAGTTCTTC. Encoded protein: CSAKLVDEQFF.

The CDR3 DNA reads as TGTGCCAGCAGCGGGGGAAATGAAAAACTGTTTTTT. This codes for CASSGGNEKLFF. The gene calls are TRBV7-9 and TRBJ1-4, with D tentatively TRBD1 (5 bases). Per the germline V gene, CDR1 is SEHNR and CDR2 is FQNEAQ (reference sequence). This CDR3 is 12 amino acids long. V lost 5 bases and J lost 5, with 6 bases in between. Looking up the rest from reference TRBV7-9 and TRBJ1-4 gives the full variable domain: DTGVSQNPRHKITKRGQNVTFRCDPISEHNRLYWYRQTLGQGPEFLTYFQNEAQLEKSRLLSDRFSAERPKGSFSTLEIQRTEQGDSAMYLCASSGGNEKLFFGSGTQLSVL.

V is TRBV5-4 and J is TRBJ1-4; 12 bases map to TRBD1. Germline V gene data show CDR1 as SGHNT and CDR2 as YYREEE (reference sequence). V lost 4 bases, J lost 3 bases, and 7 bases stayed unmatched. The CDR3 runs to 17 residues. CDR3: CASSARDRGLPNEKLFF. CDR3 nucleotides: TGTGCCAGCAGCGCTCGGGACAGGGGGCTGCCTAATGAAAAACTGTTTTTT.

The rearrangement joins TRBV11-3 to TRBJ1-1; 7 positions agree with TRBD1. The length of the CDR3 is 13 residues. Per the germline V gene, CDR1 is SGHNT and CDR2 is YENEEA. V lost 4 bases to trimming and J lost 7 bases; unmatched junction nucleotides: 6. For the CDR3, the DNA is TGTGCCAGCAGCTCCACGGGACAGAATGAAGCTTTCTTT. Residues: CASSSTGQNEAFF.

The chain combines TRBV5-4 with TRBJ1-1; unclear D gene. The CDR3 extends over 13 amino acids. The ends were cut back, 4 bases at V and 2 bases at J, with 9 bases in the middle. The germline gives CDR1 SGHNT, CDR2 YYREEE (reference sequence). As DNA, the CDR3 is TGTGCCAGCAGCGGACGGGCAAACACTGAAGCTTTCTTT. The encoded protein is CASSGRANTEAFF.

The chain combines TRBV7-8 with TRBJ1-5; 8 nucleotides line up with TRBD1. V gave up 4 bases and J gave up 6 bases; unmatched junction bases: 5. Germline loops: CDR1 SGHVS, CDR2 FQNEAQ. The CDR3 contains 14 residues. CDR3: CASSSRQGRQPQHF. The CDR3 coding sequence is TGTGCCAGCAGCTCAAGACAGGGGCGTCAGCCCCAGCATTTT.

V gene TRBV15 combines with J gene TRBJ1-6, with a weak D call TRBD1 (6 bases). Deletions cut 3 bases from V and 13 bases from J, with 10 bases between. The CDR3 sequence is 12 residues long. Germline values: CDR1 LNHNV, CDR2 YYDKDF (reference sequence). CDR3 loop: CATSRDGGPLHF. Written as DNA, the CDR3 is TGTGCCACCAGCAGGGACGGGGGCCCCCTCCACTTT.

This chain links TRBV2 with TRBJ2-5, with 8 bases fitting TRBD2. The CDR3 is 17 residues long. V shed 0 bases, J shed 4 bases, and the junction held 10 bases outside the gene matches. Germline V gene sequence: CDR1 SNHLY, CDR2 FYNNEI. The CDR3 nucleotides are TGTGCCAGCAGTGAAGCGTCCGGGGGGGCCTCCGTAGAGACCCAGTACTTC. The encoded protein is CASSEASGGASVETQYF.